This T cell receptor (beta chain) is from a study of CD8 T cells in Susac syndrome. This clonotype has only one observation. Random-hexamer reverse transcription was applied to about 0.45 to 1 ug RNA. From the immunoSEQ multiplex PCR reads, TCRdb called clonotypes with MiXCR, one entry per CDR3 protein. The sample consists of fewer than 350,000 distinct CDR3 sequences, 70% to 90% of them appearing once. The CDR3 extends over 15 amino acids. V was pared by 5 bases and J by 5 bases, with 6 bases of the junction left unmatched. Germline CDR1 is SGHTA and CDR2 is FQGTGA. Sequenced material: CD8+ T cells from PBMCs. This sequence joins TRBV7-3 and TRBJ2-5, with TRBD2 matching 12 bases. The TCR was taken from a human donor with multiple sclerosis. The CDR3 DNA follows: TGTGCCAGCAGCCCGGGGGGGACTAGCGGGGAGACCCAGTACTTC. Residues: CASSPGGTSGETQYF.